The rows below give T cell receptor beta chains drawn from one sample of a study of PD-1 blockade in classical Hodgkin lymphoma. Using immunoSEQ multiplex PCR, the repertoire was profiled, and TCRdb retains in-frame clones only, with some absent. The sample has some 30,000 clones, less than 75% seen once. The source was peripheral blood mononuclear cells (PBMCs), collected before the second cycle of nivolumab. The receptor source for this set is a human donor with classical Hodgkin lymphoma. CDR3s include the opening cysteine and the closing phenylalanine or tryptophan. A D gene is named only where the DNA matches it firmly.

v_call: TRBV7-2
d_call: -
cdr3_aa: CASSFGGKSNQPQHF

v_call: TRBV15
d_call: -
cdr3_aa: CATSRDGDGANEKLFF

v_call: TRBV15
d_call: TRBD1
cdr3_aa: CATSSPILGTANYGYTF

v_call: TRBV7-7
d_call: -
cdr3_aa: CASSQDRGLYEQYF

v_call: TRBV5-1
d_call: TRBD2
cdr3_aa: CASSLTTSGGASGELFF

v_call: TRBV2
d_call: -
cdr3_aa: CASRAPGDFGGQKETQYF

v_call: TRBV19
d_call: -
cdr3_aa: CASGWVGNYGYTF

v_call: TRBV7-7
d_call: -
cdr3_aa: CASSPRELTEAFF

v_call: TRBV2
d_call: -
cdr3_aa: CASRLDFVSETQYF

v_call: TRBV5-5
d_call: -
cdr3_aa: CASSLDAGELFF

v_call: TRBV15
d_call: -
cdr3_aa: CATSRESNTEAFF

v_call: TRBV7-2
d_call: -
cdr3_aa: CASSSPTGTYNEQFF

v_call: TRBV6-6
d_call: -
cdr3_aa: CASGIQRGYAF

v_call: TRBV4-2
d_call: -
cdr3_aa: CASSQDRRDGEQYF

v_call: TRBV5-1
d_call: -
cdr3_aa: CASSLAGPVNTEAFF

v_call: TRBV4-2
d_call: -
cdr3_aa: CASSQDLTPWGLDEKLFF

v_call: TRBV28
d_call: TRBD1
cdr3_aa: CASSPWTGALNEKLFF

v_call: TRBV7-8
d_call: TRBD1
cdr3_aa: CASSGGGDSLYGYTF

v_call: TRBV27
d_call: TRBD2
cdr3_aa: CASSLSRGGPETQYF

v_call: TRBV15
d_call: -
cdr3_aa: CATSRDMGIGDGYTF

v_call: TRBV9
d_call: -
cdr3_aa: CASSVGTASTDTQYF

v_call: TRBV4-3
d_call: TRBD1
cdr3_aa: CASSRGDRGDYGYTF

v_call: TRBV15
d_call: -
cdr3_aa: CATSRGTGGLGANTEAFF

v_call: TRBV5-8
d_call: -
cdr3_aa: CASSLKFRAEAFF

v_call: TRBV27
d_call: -
cdr3_aa: CASSTRARAGEKLFF

v_call: TRBV6-5
d_call: -
cdr3_aa: CASSYLVSSGPGELFF

v_call: TRBV5-6
d_call: -
cdr3_aa: CASSLAWRTGLETQYF

v_call: TRBV5-1
d_call: -
cdr3_aa: CASSLEGVAGDYGYTF

v_call: TRBV6-6
d_call: -
cdr3_aa: CASSHLGDTQYF

v_call: TRBV5-1
d_call: -
cdr3_aa: CASSLVGLLDTQYF

v_call: TRBV19
d_call: -
cdr3_aa: CASSLTGNTIYF

v_call: TRBV4-1
d_call: -
cdr3_aa: CASSQEGGVPGEQFF

v_call: TRBV5-5
d_call: TRBD2
cdr3_aa: CASSFIAGAYNEQFF

v_call: TRBV18
d_call: TRBD1
cdr3_aa: CASSRTGDGNQPQHF

v_call: TRBV28
d_call: -
cdr3_aa: CASTTARAPKGGELFF

v_call: TRBV10-3
d_call: -
cdr3_aa: CAIGSEGLLGNTIYF

v_call: TRBV5-1
d_call: -
cdr3_aa: CASSLLDPPGNTIYF

v_call: TRBV10-3
d_call: -
cdr3_aa: CAIQPRGSTEAFF

v_call: TRBV6-6
d_call: TRBD1
cdr3_aa: CASSNRGGVAFF

v_call: TRBV7-2
d_call: TRBD2
cdr3_aa: CASSFLGLAANEQFF

v_call: TRBV19
d_call: -
cdr3_aa: CASSPHTDTQYF

v_call: TRBV10-1
d_call: -
cdr3_aa: CASRGSTGELFF

v_call: TRBV18
d_call: TRBD1
cdr3_aa: CASSLADRQERAFF

v_call: TRBV5-1
d_call: -
cdr3_aa: CASSLVEGFLGTEAFF

v_call: TRBV6-1
d_call: TRBD1
cdr3_aa: CASSEATDRGLVYGYTF

v_call: TRBV6-6
d_call: -
cdr3_aa: CASSYSGGTATGELFF